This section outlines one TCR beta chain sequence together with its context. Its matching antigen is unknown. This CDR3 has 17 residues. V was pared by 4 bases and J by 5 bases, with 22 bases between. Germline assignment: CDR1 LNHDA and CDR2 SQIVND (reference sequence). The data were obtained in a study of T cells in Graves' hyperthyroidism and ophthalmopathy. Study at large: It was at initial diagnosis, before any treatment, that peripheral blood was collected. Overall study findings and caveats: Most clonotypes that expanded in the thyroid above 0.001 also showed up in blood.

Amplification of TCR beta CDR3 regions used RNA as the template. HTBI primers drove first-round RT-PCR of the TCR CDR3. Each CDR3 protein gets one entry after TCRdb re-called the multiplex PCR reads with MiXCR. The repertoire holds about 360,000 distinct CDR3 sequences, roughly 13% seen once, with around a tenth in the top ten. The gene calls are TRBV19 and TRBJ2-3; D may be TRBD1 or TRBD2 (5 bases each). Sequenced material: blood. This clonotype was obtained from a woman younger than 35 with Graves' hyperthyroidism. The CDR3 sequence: CASSSGRISSGGDTQYF. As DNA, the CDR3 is TGTGCCAGTAGTAGCGGCCGGATCTCGAGTGGGGGAGATACGCAGTATTTT.